These 9 T cell receptor beta chains share one sample of origin, sequenced in a study of human T cells and chemical hapten exposure. Time point of the sample: patch test 1, 2 weeks after DPC sensitization. Treatment here: therapeutic diphenylcyclopropenone sensitization with weekly scalp DPC. TCRdb re-derived calls from the RACE reads in MiXCR, one entry per CDR3 protein. The table includes approximately 110,000 distinct CDR3 sequences, approximately 9.9% detected once. The material sequenced was whole blood, taken in connection with sensitization to the hapten diphenylcyclopropenone (DPC). The receptors derive from a woman aged 40 to 55 with alopecia areata. Some clones in this sample may be carry-over from other donors' samples.

This clonotype was seen more than once but under ten times. The chain uses TRBV7-2 and TRBJ2-7; no firm D call. Germline CDR1 is SGHTA and CDR2 is FQGNSA. The CDR3 has 12 residues. V lost 4 bases to trimming and J lost 6 bases, with 10 bases between them. CDR3 nucleotide sequence: TGTGCCAGCAGCTCTTTGGGTGCCGAGCAGTACTTC. Amino acid sequence: CASSSLGAEQYF. Looking up the rest from reference TRBV7-2 and TRBJ2-7 gives the full variable domain: GAGVSQSPSNKVTEKGKDVELRCDPISGHTALYWYRQSLGQGLEFLIYFQGNSAPDKSGLPSDRFSAERTGGSVSTLTIQRTQQEDSAVYLCASSSLGAEQYFGPGTRLTVT.

The chain is built from TRBV4-1 and TRBJ2-7; D tentatively fits TRBD1 or TRBD2 (5 bases each). V dropped 0 bases and J dropped 5 bases, with 14 bases sitting between them. The V gene's germline CDR1 is MGHRA and CDR2 YSYEKL. The CDR3 runs to 15 residues. In nucleotides, the CDR3 is TGCGCCAGCAGCCAAGAGGGACGGGACGGCCACGAGCAGTACTTC. This translates into CASSQEGRDGHEQYF.

V gene TRBV28 combines with J gene TRBJ1-2; 10 bases line up with TRBD1. The CDR3 extends over 13 amino acids. The germline gives CDR1 MDHEN, CDR2 SYDVKM. With 4 bases clipped from V and 8 bases from J, the junction kept 4 bases outside the gene matches. In DNA, the CDR3 is TGTGCCAGCAGTTCTGGACAGGGGGAAGGCTACACCTTC. Encoded protein: CASSSGQGEGYTF.

The V gene is TRBV19, the J gene TRBJ1-2; D may be TRBD1 (5 bases). Between the trimmed V and J ends, which lost 5 bases and 13 bases, there was a span of 23 bases. Germline V lookup: CDR1 LNHDA, CDR2 SQIVND (reference sequence). The CDR3 has 14 amino acids. CDR3 amino acids: CASSESRGGASRTF. The CDR3 DNA reads as TGTGCCAGTAGTGAGTCCCGCGGAGGGGCCTCTCGCACCTTC.

The chain employs TRBV25-1 and TRBJ2-3; 8 bases match TRBD2. Germline V gene data show CDR1 as MGHDK and CDR2 as SYGVNS. The CDR3 length is 16 residues. V shed 2 bases, J shed 4 bases, and the junction held 8 bases outside the gene matches. CDR3 nucleotides: TGTGCCAGCAGTGAACTTCTACGGGGGGGATCAGATACGCAGTATTTT. This sequence encodes CASSELLRGGSDTQYF.

This clonotype was seen ten or more times. V and J are TRBV11-2 and TRBJ2-1; D is possibly TRBD2 (7 bases). V was trimmed by 4 bases and J by 9 bases, leaving 19 bases between them. CDR3 length equals 15 residues. The germline V gene encodes CDR1 SGHAT and CDR2 FQNNGV. CDR3 in amino acids: CASSSTGGGRLEQFF. The DNA for the CDR3 is TGTGCCAGCAGCTCCACTGGGGGGGGGCGTCTTGAGCAGTTCTTC.

The V and J genes are TRBV12-5 and TRBJ2-3; D is unresolved. CDR3 length: 12 amino acids. CDR1 is LGHNT and CDR2 is FRNRAP in the germline V gene. V was clipped by 2 bases and J by 7 bases, with 7 bases between them. The CDR3 is CASGLSANTQYF. The CDR3 nucleotides are TGTGCTAGTGGTTTGTCCGCAAATACGCAGTATTTT.

This clonotype came up a few times. The CDR3 sequence: CASSLSGFGANYGYTF. For the CDR3, the DNA is TGTGCCAGCAGTTTATCTGGTTTTGGGGCCAACTATGGCTACACCTTC. J is TRBJ1-2 and V is TRBV28; D perhaps matches TRBD1 (5 bases). The CDR3 is made up of 16 amino acids. Germline CDR1 reads MDHEN; CDR2 reads SYDVKM. The V end lost 1 base, the J end lost 2 bases, and 14 bases lay between the germline ends.

This clonotype was detected only a few times. This rearrangement joins TRBV7-9 to TRBJ2-2; 7 bases are a match to TRBD1. Germline values: CDR1 SEHNR, CDR2 FQNEAQ (reference sequence). V dropped 4 bases and J dropped 3; count of bases not matched to a gene: 14. The CDR3 is made up of 18 amino acids. The CDR3 DNA follows: TGTGCCAGCAGCTCAACGCTGGGACAGCCACGATACACCGGGGAGCTGTTTTTT. Translation: CASSSTLGQPRYTGELFF.